Sequencing of this T cell receptor (beta chain) was carried out in a study of Ad26.COV2.S vaccination and SARS-CoV-2 variants. For the study at large: In the study, Ad26.COV2.S was injected intramuscularly once, or twice 56 days apart. Study-wide points: Ad26.COV2.S recipients had broader spike-specific TCRs (P = 0.0014). Vaccine and placebo recipients had comparable breadth of non-spike TCRs. The authors reported substantial breadth in spike-specific CD8+ and CD4+ T cell responses after vaccination.

Germline-derived CDR1 and CDR2 are SGHNT and YENEEA. The V gene lost 0 bases and the J gene lost 4 bases, with 1 base spanning the gap. The CDR3 has 11 residues. The sample's treatment: around 19 received Ad26.COV2.S at low or high dose, single or two shots; 5 received placebo; per-sample allocation not given. At day 63 after the first vaccine or placebo injection, samples were drawn. Assay: immunoSEQ multiplex PCR; the TCRdb copy retains only in-frame clones and omits some. The sample holds some 340,000 clones, around four fifths seen once. As to this clone: Its cognate antigen is unknown. This may come from a read error, since a much larger clone is one base off.

The receptor comes from a person between 18 and 65 years old who received the Ad26.COV2.S COVID-19 vaccine or a placebo. This sequence joins TRBV11-3 and TRBJ2-7; D is unresolved. Here the sequenced sample was peripheral blood, taken in a trial of Ad26.COV2.S vaccine versus placebo. Here the CDR3 DNA reads TGTGCCAGCAGCTTAGAATACGAGCAGTACTTC. Its translation: CASSLEYEQYF.